The 22 T cell receptor beta chains given below trace back to one sample, sequenced in a study of shared clonotypes between healthy human individuals. Selected positively for CCR7 and CD45RO-negative, naive CD8 cells excluded terminally differentiated effector memory CD45RA+ cells. Profiling relied on immunoSEQ multiplex PCR, and the TCRdb table lists in-frame clones only, not all of them. The data hold about 2.2 million clones, with around 93% observed a single time. The sequenced sample consisted of naive CD8+ T cells from PBMCs. These receptors were taken from a man younger than 35 in good health. Some clones in this sample may be carry-over from other donors' samples.

This chain uses TRBV27 with TRBJ2-5; TRBD2 matches at 7 bases. J was trimmed by 4 bases and V by 6 bases; bases with no gene match: 11. The CDR3 covers 15 residues. The germline V gene has CDR1 MNHEY and CDR2 SMNVEV (reference sequence). Written as DNA, the CDR3 is TGTGCCAGCAGCCTTTGGGGGGGAGTGGCAGAGACCCAGTACTTC. This translates into CASSLWGGVAETQYF.

The V and J genes are TRBV30 and TRBJ2-2; D gene ambiguous. CDR1 and CDR2 from the germline V gene are GTSNPN and SVGIG (reference sequence). The V gene lost 0 bases and the J gene lost 0 bases, with 29 bases spanning the gap. The CDR3 has 22 amino acids. The CDR3 reads CAWSVFFPRIHPPMTNTGELFF. The CDR3 coding sequence is TGTGCCTGGAGTGTATTCTTCCCCAGGATACATCCCCCTATGACGAACACCGGGGAGCTGTTTTTT.

The chain uses TRBV4-1 and TRBJ2-6; D is perhaps TRBD1 or TRBD2 (6 bases each). CDR1 is MGHRA, CDR2 YSYEKL, per germline. V was cut by 8 bases and J by 0 bases, with 20 bases left in between. The CDR3 length is 18 residues. CDR3 region: CASRMGQGTFSGANVLTF. For the CDR3, the DNA is TGCGCCAGCCGAATGGGGCAGGGGACTTTCTCTGGGGCCAACGTCCTGACTTTC.

Notes on this clone: At the DNA level, this CDR3 is encoded by other sequences in the same sample as well. CDR3 sequence reads: CASSSRQGNYGYTF. In DNA, the CDR3 is TGTGCCAGCAGCTCACGACAGGGTAACTATGGCTACACCTTC. V gene TRBV7-2 combines with J gene TRBJ1-2; 7 positions match TRBD1. CDR3 length equals 14 residues. Losses at the gene ends were 4 bases for V and 1 base for J; bases not matched to a gene: 3. CDR1 is SGHTA and CDR2 is FQGNSA in the germline V gene.

V and J are TRBV19 and TRBJ2-4; TRBD2 aligns across 9 bases. In germline, CDR1 is LNHDA, CDR2 SQIVND (reference sequence). This CDR3 is 17 amino acids long. V dropped 2 bases and J dropped 3; count of bases not matched to a gene: 8. CDR3 region: CASSIWTSVSVKNIQYF. DNA of the CDR3: TGTGCCAGTAGTATATGGACTAGCGTTTCGGTCAAAAACATTCAGTACTTC.

This clone was detected once. V is TRBV27 and J is TRBJ2-7; TRBD2 matches 9 bases. CDR3 length: 14 amino acids. The V and J ends lost 6 bases and 9 bases, in that order; junction bases with no gene match: 12. The germline CDR1 and CDR2 sequences are MNHEY and SMNVEV (reference sequence). The CDR3 nucleotides read TGTGCCAGCAGCCCCGTCCGAGCGGGAGGACGGCAGTACTTC. Its translation: CASSPVRAGGRQYF.

The chain uses TRBV5-6 and TRBJ2-7; 7 bases are a match to TRBD2. This CDR3 region has 13 residues. The V segment lost 2 bases and the J segment 2 bases; nucleotides outside the gene matches: 1. CDR1 is SGHDT and CDR2 is YYEEEE in the germline V gene. This CDR3 reads CASSFGLAYEQYF. CDR3 coding DNA: TGTGCCAGCAGCTTCGGACTAGCCTACGAGCAGTACTTC.

The rearrangement joins TRBV6-4 to TRBJ2-7; D is possibly TRBD1 (7 bases). V was cut by 6 bases and J by 3 bases, with 12 bases left in between. Germline assignment: CDR1 MRHNA and CDR2 SNTAGT. The CDR3 has 13 amino acids. The CDR3: CASRAGGLYEQYF. CDR3 DNA: TGTGCCAGCAGGGCAGGGGGGCTCTACGAGCAGTACTTC.

The J gene is TRBJ2-1, the V gene TRBV23-1, with a tentative D call TRBD1 (5 bases). TRBV23-1 is an ORF for which the function is uncertain. The CDR3 extends over 16 amino acids. Trimming cost V 6 bases and J 2 bases, with 17 bases left between them. CDR3 in amino acids: CASSPGMVIPYNEQFF. CDR3 nucleotide sequence: TGCGCCAGCAGCCCAGGGATGGTGATTCCCTACAATGAGCAGTTCTTC.

This chain joins TRBV27 and TRBJ1-1, with D maybe TRBD1 (6 bases). Germline V lookup: CDR1 MNHEY, CDR2 SMNVEV (reference sequence). CDR3 length: 15 residues. Trimming pared 2 bases from V and 1 base from J, leaving 11 bases between. The CDR3 sequence is CASSLRDNRNTEAFF. CDR3 in DNA: TGTGCCAGCAGTTTAAGGGACAACCGGAACACTGAAGCTTTCTTT.

The J gene is TRBJ1-4, the V gene TRBV9; 10 bases are shared with TRBD1. The length of the CDR3 is 16 residues. Germline CDR1 reads SGDLS; CDR2 reads YYNGEE. The V and J ends lost 4 bases and 5 bases, in that order; junction bases with no gene match: 8. CDR3 sequence (DNA): TGTGCCAGCAGCCCCAATCCGGGACAGGGGAATGAAAAACTGTTTTTT. Translating gives CASSPNPGQGNEKLFF. Full variable domain (remainder filled in from reference TRBV9 and TRBJ1-4): DSGVTQTPKHLITATGQRVTLRCSPRSGDLSVYWYQQSLDQGLQFLIQYYNGEERAKGNILERFSAQQFPDLHSELNLSSLELGDSALYFCASSPNPGQGNEKLFFGSGTQLSVL.

The CDR3 loop is CASTERGSSEQYF. CDR3 bases: TGTGCCAGCACCGAAAGGGGGTCCAGCGAGCAGTACTTC. The V call is TRBV27, the J call TRBJ2-7; D might be TRBD1 (6 bases). This CDR3 comprises 13 residues. V was cut by 7 bases and J by 6 bases, with 16 bases left in between. Germline CDR1 is MNHEY and CDR2 is SMNVEV (reference sequence).

This chain links TRBV7-2 with TRBJ2-1; D remains ambiguous. V was shortened by 5 bases and J by 2 bases, with 19 bases between the two germline ends. The CDR3 consists of 17 residues. Germline loops: CDR1 SGHTA, CDR2 FQGNSA. The CDR3 region is CASSRITYPTAYNEQFF. CDR3 in DNA: TGTGCCAGCAGCCGGATCACCTACCCTACCGCCTACAATGAGCAGTTCTTC.

Concerning this clone: Additional DNA sequences in this sample encode the identical CDR3. The chain has TRBV27 and TRBJ2-7; perhaps TRBD2 as D (5 bases). V was trimmed by 6 bases and J by 0 bases, leaving 9 bases between them. The germline CDR1 and CDR2 sequences are MNHEY and SMNVEV (reference sequence). CDR3 length: 13 residues. The DNA for the CDR3 is TGTGCCAGCAGCCACGGAGGCTCCTACGAGCAGTACTTC. This translates into CASSHGGSYEQYF.

The rearrangement links TRBV4-1 to TRBJ2-7; 13 nucleotides match TRBD2. CDR1 and CDR2 (germline): MGHRA, YSYEKL. The CDR3 runs 15 residues. The V gene end was trimmed by 3 bases and the J gene end by 3 bases; junction bases not matched to a gene: 2. The DNA of the CDR3 is TGCGCCAGCAGCCAGGGGACTAGCGGGATCTACGAGCAGTACTTC. This codes for CASSQGTSGIYEQYF.

This clone was seen only once. The CDR3 region has the DNA TGTGCCAGCAGCAAAGAGGACGTGGCGGAGACGGCGCGGGAGCAGTACTTC. Translation gives CASSKEDVAETAREQYF. The chain joins TRBV21-1 to TRBJ2-7. TRBV21-1 is a pseudogene. CDR3 length: 17 amino acids.

The sample holds one count of this clone. The V and J genes are TRBV4-1 and TRBJ1-2, with D possibly being TRBD1 (6 bases). V was trimmed by 0 bases and J by 4 bases, leaving 27 bases between them. The length of the CDR3 is 20 residues. Germline CDR1 reads MGHRA; CDR2 reads YSYEKL. The DNA of the CDR3 is TGCGCCAGCAGCCAAGATACCCGCGGGTGGTCCACCTCAGGGGTCTATGGCTACACCTTC. The encoded protein is CASSQDTRGWSTSGVYGYTF.

The chain joins TRBV9 to TRBJ2-7; 7 bases are shared with TRBD1. The CDR3 is 18 residues long. Germline V gene data show CDR1 as SGDLS and CDR2 as YYNGEE. Trimming took 1 base from V and 2 from J; bases not matched to a gene: 15. CDR3 amino acids: CASSVSRDSRKGPYEQYF. CDR3 bases: TGTGCCAGCAGCGTATCCCGGGACAGCCGAAAGGGGCCCTACGAGCAGTACTTC.

This chain joins TRBV5-6 and TRBJ2-7, with D tentatively TRBD2 (6 bases). The CDR3 is 16 residues long. Germline V gene lookup returns CDR1 SGHDT and CDR2 YYEEEE. The V gene lost 1 base and the J gene lost 6 bases, with 20 bases spanning the gap. The CDR3 nucleotides are TGTGCCAGCAGCTTGAACAGCGGGCACCAACAGGTCGAGCAGTACTTC. This gives the protein CASSLNSGHQQVEQYF.

This clone has a single count. V is TRBV7-9 and J is TRBJ1-2; weak D call: TRBD1 (6 bases). Trimming left V 5 bases short and J 8 bases short, with 21 bases between. CDR3 length: 15 amino acids. Germline V lookup: CDR1 SEHNR, CDR2 FQNEAQ (reference sequence). The CDR3 DNA follows: TGTGCCAGCAGCGGGTCGACAGGTTTTCCGGGGGGCTACACCTTC. Translation gives CASSGSTGFPGGYTF.

For the CDR3, the DNA is TGTGCCACCAGCAGGACGGTACAGGTTAACAATGAGCAGTTCTTC. This encodes CATSRTVQVNNEQFF. J is TRBJ2-1 and V is TRBV15; TRBD1 is a possible D gene (5 bases). This CDR3 region has 15 residues. Deletions cut 3 bases from V and 5 bases from J, with 14 bases between. Germline CDR1 reads LNHNV; CDR2 reads YYDKDF (reference sequence). Drawing the rest from reference TRBV15 and TRBJ2-1, the complete variable domain is DAMVIQNPRYQVTQFGKPVTLSCSQTLNHNVMYWYQQKSSQAPKLLFHYYDKDFNNEADTPDNFQSRRPNTSFCFLDIRSPGLGDTAMYLCATSRTVQVNNEQFFGPGTRLTVL.

This clone appeared a single time. The chain uses TRBV19 and TRBJ2-1, with 7 bases fitting TRBD2. Trimming at V came to 4 bases and at J to 5 bases, leaving 8 bases not matched to a gene. The CDR3 length is 15 residues. In germline, CDR1 is LNHDA, CDR2 SQIVND (reference sequence). CDR3 DNA sequence: TGTGCCAGTAGTACTTGGGCTAGCGGAGACAATGAGCAGTTCTTC. This encodes CASSTWASGDNEQFF.